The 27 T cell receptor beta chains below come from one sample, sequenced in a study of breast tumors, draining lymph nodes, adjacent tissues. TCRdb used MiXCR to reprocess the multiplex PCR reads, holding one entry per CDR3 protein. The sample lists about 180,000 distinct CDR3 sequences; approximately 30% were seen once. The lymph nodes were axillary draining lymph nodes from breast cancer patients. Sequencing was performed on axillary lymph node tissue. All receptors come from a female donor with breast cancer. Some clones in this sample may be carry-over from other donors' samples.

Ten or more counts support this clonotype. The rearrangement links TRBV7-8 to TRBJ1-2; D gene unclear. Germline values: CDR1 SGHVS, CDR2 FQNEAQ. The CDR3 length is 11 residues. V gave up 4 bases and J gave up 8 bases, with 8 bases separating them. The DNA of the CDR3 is TGTGCCAGCAGCTCCTCGGGGGGCTACACCTTC. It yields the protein CASSSSGGYTF.

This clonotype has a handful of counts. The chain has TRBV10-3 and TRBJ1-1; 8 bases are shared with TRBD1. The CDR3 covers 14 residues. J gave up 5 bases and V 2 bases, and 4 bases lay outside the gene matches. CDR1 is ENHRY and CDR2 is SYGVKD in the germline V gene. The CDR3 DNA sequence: TGTGCCATCAGTGAGACCAGGGGGCAGACTGAAGCTTTCTTT. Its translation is CAISETRGQTEAFF.

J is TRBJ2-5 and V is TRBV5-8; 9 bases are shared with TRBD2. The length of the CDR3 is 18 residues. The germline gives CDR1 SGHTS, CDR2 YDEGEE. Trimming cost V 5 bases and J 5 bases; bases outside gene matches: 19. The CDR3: CASSKTPSGRLPWETQYF. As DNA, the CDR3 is TGTGCCAGCAGTAAAACCCCCAGCGGGAGGCTGCCATGGGAGACCCAGTACTTC. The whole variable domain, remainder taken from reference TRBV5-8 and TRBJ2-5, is EAGVTQSPTHLIKTRGQQATLRCSPISGHTSVYWYQQALGLGLQFLLWYDEGEERNRGNFPPRFSGRQFPNYSSELNVNALELEDSALYLCASSKTPSGRLPWETQYFGPGTRLLVL.

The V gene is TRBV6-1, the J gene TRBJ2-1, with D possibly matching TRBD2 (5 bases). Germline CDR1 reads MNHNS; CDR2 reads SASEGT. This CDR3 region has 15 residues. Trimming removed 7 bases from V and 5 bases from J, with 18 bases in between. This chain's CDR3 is CASTADLLENNEQFF. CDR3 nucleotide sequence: TGTGCCAGCACCGCGGACTTATTGGAGAACAATGAGCAGTTCTTC.

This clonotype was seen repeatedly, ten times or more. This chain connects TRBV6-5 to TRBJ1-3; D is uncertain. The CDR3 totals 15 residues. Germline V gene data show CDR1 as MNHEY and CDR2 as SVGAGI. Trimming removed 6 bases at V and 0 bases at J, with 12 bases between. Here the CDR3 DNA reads TGTGCCAGCAGGCGAGCCGTAAACTCTGGAAACACCATATATTTT. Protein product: CASRRAVNSGNTIYF.

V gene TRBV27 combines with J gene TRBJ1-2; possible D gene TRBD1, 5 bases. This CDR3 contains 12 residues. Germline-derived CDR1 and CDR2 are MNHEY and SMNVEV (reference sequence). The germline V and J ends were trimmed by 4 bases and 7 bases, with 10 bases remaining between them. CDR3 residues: CASSSWDGGYTF. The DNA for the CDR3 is TGTGCCAGCAGTTCCTGGGACGGTGGCTACACCTTC.

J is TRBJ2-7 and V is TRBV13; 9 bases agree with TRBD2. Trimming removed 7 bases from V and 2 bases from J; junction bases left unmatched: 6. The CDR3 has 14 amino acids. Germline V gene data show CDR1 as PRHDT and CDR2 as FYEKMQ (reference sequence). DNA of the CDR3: TGTGCCAGCATGCCCCCTAGCGGGGCCTACGAGCAGTACTTC. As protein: CASMPPSGAYEQYF.

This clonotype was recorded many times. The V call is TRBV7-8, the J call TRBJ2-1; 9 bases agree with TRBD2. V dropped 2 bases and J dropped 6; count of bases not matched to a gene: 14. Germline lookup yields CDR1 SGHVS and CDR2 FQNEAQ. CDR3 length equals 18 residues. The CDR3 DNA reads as TGTGCCAGCAGCTTACAACGACTAGCGGTCCGGACGGGCAATGAGCAGTTCTTC. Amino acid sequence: CASSLQRLAVRTGNEQFF.

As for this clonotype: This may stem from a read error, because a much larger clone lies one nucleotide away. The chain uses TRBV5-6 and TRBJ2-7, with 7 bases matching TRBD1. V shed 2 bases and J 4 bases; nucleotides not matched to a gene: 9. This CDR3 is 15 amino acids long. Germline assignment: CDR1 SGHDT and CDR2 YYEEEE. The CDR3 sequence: CASSLGQAWRYEQYF. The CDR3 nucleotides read TGTGCCAGCAGCTTAGGACAGGCCTGGCGGTACGAGCAGTACTTC.

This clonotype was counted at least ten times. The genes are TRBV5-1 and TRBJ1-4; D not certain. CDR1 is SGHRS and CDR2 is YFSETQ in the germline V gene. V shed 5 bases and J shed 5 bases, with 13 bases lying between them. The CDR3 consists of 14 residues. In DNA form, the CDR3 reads TGCGCCAGCAGGATTGAGCCAGCAAATGAAAAACTGTTTTTT. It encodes CASRIEPANEKLFF.

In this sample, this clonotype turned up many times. In DNA form, the CDR3 reads TGTGCCAGCAGCGTAGCCCCGACCCCGGAGGGGGCAGGGGGCTACACCTTC. This encodes CASSVAPTPEGAGGYTF. The rearrangement joins TRBV9 to TRBJ1-2; 7 bases are shared with TRBD1. The CDR3 has 17 amino acids. The V gene end was trimmed by 0 bases and the J gene end by 8 bases; junction bases not matched to a gene: 16. Germline values: CDR1 SGDLS, CDR2 YYNGEE.

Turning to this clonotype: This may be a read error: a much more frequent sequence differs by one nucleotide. CDR3 coding DNA: TGTGCCGGCAGCTGGAGGCGGGATCAAGAGACCCAGTACTTC. This translates into CAGSWRRDQETQYF. V usage is TRBV7-9 and J usage is TRBJ2-5, with D possibly matching TRBD2 (6 bases). The CDR3 runs 14 residues. The germline CDR1 and CDR2 sequences are SEHNR and FQNEAQ (reference sequence).

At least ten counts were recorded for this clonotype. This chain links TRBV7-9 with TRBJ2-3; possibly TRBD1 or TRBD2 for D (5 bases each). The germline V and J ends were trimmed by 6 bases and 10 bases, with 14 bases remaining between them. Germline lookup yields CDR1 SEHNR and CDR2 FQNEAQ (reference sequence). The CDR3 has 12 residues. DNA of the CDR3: TGTGCCAGCAGATTCGCACCGGGACCGCAGTATTTT. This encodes CASRFAPGPQYF.

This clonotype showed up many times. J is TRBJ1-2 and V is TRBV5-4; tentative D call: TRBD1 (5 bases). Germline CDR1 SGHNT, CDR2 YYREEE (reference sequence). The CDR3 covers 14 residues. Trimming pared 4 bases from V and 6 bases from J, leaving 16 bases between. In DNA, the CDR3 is TGTGCCAGCAGCGATGGGGGAGGTTTAGATGGCTACACCTTC. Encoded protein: CASSDGGGLDGYTF.

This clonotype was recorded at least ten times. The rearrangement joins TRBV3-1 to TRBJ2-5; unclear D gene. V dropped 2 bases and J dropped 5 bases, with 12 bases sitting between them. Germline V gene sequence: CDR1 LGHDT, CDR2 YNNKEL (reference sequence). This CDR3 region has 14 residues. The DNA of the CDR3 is TGTGCCAGCAGCCAACTGTCAACCGGGGAGACCCAGTACTTC. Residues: CASSQLSTGETQYF.

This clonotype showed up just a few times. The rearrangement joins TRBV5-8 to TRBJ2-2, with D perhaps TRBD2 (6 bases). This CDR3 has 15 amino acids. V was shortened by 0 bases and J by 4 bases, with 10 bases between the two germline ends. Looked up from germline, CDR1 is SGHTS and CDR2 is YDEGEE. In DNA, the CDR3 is TGTGCCAGCAGCTTGGGGGAGGCCCGCACCGGGGAGCTGTTTTTT. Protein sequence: CASSLGEARTGELFF.

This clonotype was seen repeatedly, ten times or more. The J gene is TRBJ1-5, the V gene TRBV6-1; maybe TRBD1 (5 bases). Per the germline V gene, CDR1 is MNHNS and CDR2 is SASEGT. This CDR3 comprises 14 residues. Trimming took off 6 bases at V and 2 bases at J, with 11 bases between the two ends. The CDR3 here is CASRGRGGNQPQHF. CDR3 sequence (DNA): TGTGCCAGCAGGGGAAGAGGGGGCAATCAGCCCCAGCATTTT.

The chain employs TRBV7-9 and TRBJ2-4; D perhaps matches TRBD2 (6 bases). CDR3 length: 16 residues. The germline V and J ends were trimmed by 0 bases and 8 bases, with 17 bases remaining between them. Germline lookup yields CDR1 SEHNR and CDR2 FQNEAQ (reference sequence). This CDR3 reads CASSLAVAGLGDIQYF. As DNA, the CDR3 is TGTGCCAGCAGCTTAGCGGTGGCGGGGTTGGGGGACATTCAGTACTTC.

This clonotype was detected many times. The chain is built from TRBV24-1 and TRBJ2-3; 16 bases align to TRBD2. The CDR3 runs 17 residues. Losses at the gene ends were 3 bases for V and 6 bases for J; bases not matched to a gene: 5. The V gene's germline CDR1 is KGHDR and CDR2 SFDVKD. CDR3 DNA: TGTGCCACCAGTGATCCCGGGACTAGCGGGGGGGTGGATACGCAGTATTTT. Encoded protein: CATSDPGTSGGVDTQYF.

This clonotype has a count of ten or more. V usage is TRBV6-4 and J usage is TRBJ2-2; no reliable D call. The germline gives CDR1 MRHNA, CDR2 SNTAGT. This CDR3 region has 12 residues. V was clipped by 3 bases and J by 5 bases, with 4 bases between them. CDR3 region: CASSEQTGELFF. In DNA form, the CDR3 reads TGTGCCAGCAGTGAACAGACCGGGGAGCTGTTTTTT.

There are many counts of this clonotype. The CDR3: CASSFDGLRSPLHF. The CDR3 nucleotides are TGTGCCAGCAGTTTCGACGGTTTGCGATCACCCCTCCACTTT. The chain uses TRBV12-3 or TRBV12-4 and TRBJ1-6; no definite D call. V lost 3 bases and J lost 10, with 13 bases in between. The CDR3 length is 14 residues.

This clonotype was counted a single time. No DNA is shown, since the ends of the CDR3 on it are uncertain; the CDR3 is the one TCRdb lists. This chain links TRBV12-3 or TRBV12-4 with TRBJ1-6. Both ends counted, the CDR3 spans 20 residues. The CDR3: CASSWSAEQYFGRVGSPLHF.

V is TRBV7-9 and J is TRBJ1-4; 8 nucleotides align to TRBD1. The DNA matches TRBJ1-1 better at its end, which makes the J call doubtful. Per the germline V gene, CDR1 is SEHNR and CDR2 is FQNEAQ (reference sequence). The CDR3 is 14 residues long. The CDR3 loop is CASSLQGASTEAFF. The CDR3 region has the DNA TGTGCCAGCAGCCTTCAGGGGGCTAGTACTGAAGCTTTCTTT.

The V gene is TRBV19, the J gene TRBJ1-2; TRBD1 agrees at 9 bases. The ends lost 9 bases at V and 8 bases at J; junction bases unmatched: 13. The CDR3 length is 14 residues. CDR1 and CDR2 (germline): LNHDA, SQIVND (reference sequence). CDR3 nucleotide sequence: TGTGCCAGCGCCGGGACAGGGTCATTCTGGGGCTACACCTTC. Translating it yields CASAGTGSFWGYTF.

The CDR3 DNA follows: TGTGCCAGCAGTTTTCTGTGGTCGTCGGGGTCCTACGAGCAGTACTTC. This translates into CASSFLWSSGSYEQYF. The chain uses TRBV7-9 and TRBJ2-7, with a possible D match to TRBD2 (5 bases). Trimming left V 6 bases short and J 1 base short, with 19 bases between. The CDR3 loop spans 16 amino acids. CDR1 and CDR2 (germline): SEHNR, FQNEAQ (reference sequence).

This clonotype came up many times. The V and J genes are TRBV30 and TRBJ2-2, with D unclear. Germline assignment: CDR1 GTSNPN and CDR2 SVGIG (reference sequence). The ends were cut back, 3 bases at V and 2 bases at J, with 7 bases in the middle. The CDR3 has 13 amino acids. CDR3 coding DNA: TGTGCCTGGAGGCCGGTTAACACCGGGGAGCTGTTTTTT. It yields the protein CAWRPVNTGELFF.

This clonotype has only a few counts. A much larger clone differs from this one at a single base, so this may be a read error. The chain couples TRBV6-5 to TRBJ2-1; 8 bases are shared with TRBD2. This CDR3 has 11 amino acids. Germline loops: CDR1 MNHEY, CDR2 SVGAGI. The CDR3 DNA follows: TGTGTAGCGGGACTCTACAATGAGCAGTTCTTC. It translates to CVAGLYNEQFF.